Described below is a single T cell receptor (beta chain) sequence and its context. Its antigen is unknown. Controls had myeloablative marrow grafts with methotrexate and calcineurin inhibitor, sampled at 1 year. This table comes from immunoSEQ multiplex PCR, and its TCRdb copy is limited to in-frame clones, with some not included. The repertoire holds around 22,000 clones, with 89% as singletons. This record belongs to a study of T cells after posttransplantation cyclophosphamide. Looked up from germline, CDR1 is SGHDT and CDR2 is YYEEEE. The CDR3 spans 15 residues. Trimming took 4 bases from V and 4 from J; bases not matched to a gene: 6. Study findings and constraints: TRB clonality was highly associated with recipient CMV seropositivity and reactivation. TRB overlap between skin or GI tissue T cells and blood was limited.

The source is a female patient aged 50-65 years who received an allogeneic stem cell transplant from an unrelated donor, was CMV-positive, and had chronic GVHD only. Some T cells may be provided by the graft donor. The rearrangement joins TRBV5-6 to TRBJ2-2, with 8 bases identical to TRBD2. Specimen: PBMCs, collected after an allogeneic stem cell transplant with a calcineurin inhibitor and methotrexate. For the CDR3, the DNA is TGTGCCAGCAGCCCCTTGGCGGGAGGCACCGGGGAGCTGTTTTTT. Its protein product is CASSPLAGGTGELFF.